The TCR beta chain under discussion was sequenced for a study of cytomegalovirus exposure and HLA in healthy donors. Regarding the study as a whole: Some highly shared sequence variants likely arose as a pipeline artifact. TCR beta sequences reportedly predicted most subjects' HLA-A and HLA-B alleles accurately.

This clone turned up a few times. Its target is not known. Germline V gene sequence: CDR1 SNHLY, CDR2 FYNNEI. CDR3 size: 14 residues. Between the trimmed V and J ends, which lost 5 bases and 4 bases, there was a span of 11 bases. The PCR used 60 Vbeta and 13 Jbeta primers. Produced via immunoSEQ multiplex PCR; TCRdb's table is partial and in-frame only. The sample holds about 140,000 clones; roughly 73% are singletons and the top ten take 1.3%. The sequence was collected from a woman aged 35 to 49 in good health and CMV-seronegative. Sequenced material: PBMCs. The rearrangement links TRBV2 to TRBJ2-2, with D maybe TRBD1 (6 bases). CDR3 coding DNA: TGTGCCAGCAGTAGGCAGGGGCTCACCGGGGAGCTGTTTTTT. It specifies CASSRQGLTGELFF.